The 16 T cell receptor beta chains given below trace back to one sample, sequenced in a study of T cell repertoires in cytomegalovirus infection. TCRdb reprocessed the reads with MiXCR, giving one entry per CDR3 protein. The data show about 220,000 distinct CDR3 sequences, with 30% to 45% seen just once and more than 50% held by the top ten. These receptors are not linked to any known antigen. Sequenced here: CD8+ T cells from cultured PBMCs, sampled from culture after CMV antigen stimulation. These receptor sequences come from a human donor in good health (CMV status not recorded). Some clones in this sample may be carry-over from other donors' samples.

The chain employs TRBV15 and TRBJ1-5; D remains ambiguous. V was pared by 0 bases and J by 6 bases, with 12 bases between. The germline V gene encodes CDR1 LNHNV and CDR2 YYDKDF (reference sequence). This CDR3 has 15 residues. This CDR3 is CATSRDRGPVQPQHF. CDR3 DNA: TGTGCCACCAGCAGAGATCGAGGGCCGGTTCAGCCCCAGCATTTT.

The V call is TRBV4-1, the J call TRBJ2-6, with D perhaps TRBD2 (6 bases). The V gene's germline CDR1 is MGHRA and CDR2 YSYEKL. The CDR3 has 18 residues. V was shortened by 2 bases and J by 0 bases, with 14 bases between the two germline ends. The CDR3 coding sequence is TGCGCCAGCAGCCAATCCGGGACTGCGGGCTCTGGGGCCAACGTCCTGACTTTC. Its translation: CASSQSGTAGSGANVLTF.

This clonotype has only a few counts. The CDR3 protein is CASSFWTSGRVDTQYF. The CDR3 nucleotides read TGTGCCAGCAGCTTTTGGACTAGCGGGAGGGTTGATACGCAGTATTTT. J is TRBJ2-3 and V is TRBV11-2, with 15 bases aligning to TRBD2. Germline V gene data show CDR1 as SGHAT and CDR2 as FQNNGV. Unmatched junction bases numbered 4, after V lost 3 bases and J lost 6 bases. CDR3 length: 16 amino acids.

This clonotype was detected only a few times. This rearrangement joins TRBV11-2 to TRBJ1-1; D not certain. CDR1 is SGHAT, CDR2 FQNNGV, per germline. The CDR3 totals 16 residues. With 0 bases removed from V and 0 bases from J, the gap between germline ends came to 11 bases. The CDR3 protein is CASSLERLGLNTEAFF. In DNA form, the CDR3 reads TGTGCCAGCAGCTTAGAACGACTAGGATTGAACACTGAAGCTTTCTTT.

This clonotype was counted only a few times. The chain combines TRBV19 with TRBJ1-1; 10 positions match TRBD1. CDR3 length: 16 residues. The germline gives CDR1 LNHDA, CDR2 SQIVND (reference sequence). Unmatched junction bases numbered 11, after V lost 5 bases and J lost 5 bases. This CDR3 reads CASSALFGTGETEAFF. CDR3 in DNA: TGTGCCAGTAGTGCTCTTTTCGGGACAGGGGAAACTGAAGCTTTCTTT.

Many counts were recorded for this clonotype. The V gene is TRBV12-3 or TRBV12-4, the J gene TRBJ1-5; D perhaps matches TRBD1 (5 bases). Trimming left V 6 bases short and J 5 bases short, with 17 bases between. The CDR3 totals 15 residues. CDR3 in DNA: TGTGCCAGCAGCCCCAGTGGGAGGGACGATCAGCCCCAGCATTTT. This encodes CASSPSGRDDQPQHF.

This clonotype was counted only a few times. V is TRBV7-9 and J is TRBJ1-1; D is uncertain. The germline CDR1 and CDR2 sequences are SEHNR and FQNEAQ (reference sequence). This CDR3 is 14 amino acids long. The V and J ends lost 5 bases and 5 bases respectively, with 15 bases between them. DNA for the CDR3: TGTGCCAGCAGCCTGAAAAGGGTTGGGACTGAAGCTTTCTTT. This gives the protein CASSLKRVGTEAFF.

In this sample, this clonotype turned up many times. The DNA of the CDR3 is TGCAGTGCTAGGGATCCGGGACAGGGGCCTTTTGAGCAGTTCTTC. This gives the protein CSARDPGQGPFEQFF. The chain recombines TRBV20-1 with TRBJ2-1, with 10 bases fitting TRBD1. Germline loops: CDR1 DFQATT, CDR2 SNEGSKA (reference sequence). Trimming removed 3 bases from V and 9 bases from J; junction bases left unmatched: 11. The CDR3 length is 15 residues.

This clonotype was seen repeatedly, ten times or more. The chain carries TRBV7-2 and TRBJ2-5; D gene unclear. V was clipped by 2 bases and J by 4 bases, with 5 bases between them. CDR3 length: 12 amino acids. Germline V gene lookup returns CDR1 SGHTA and CDR2 FQGNSA. The CDR3 is CASSLTRETQYF. CDR3 sequence (DNA): TGTGCCAGCAGCTTAACTCGAGAGACCCAGTACTTC.

This clonotype has just a few counts. This sequence joins TRBV7-3 and TRBJ2-7; a possible D gene is TRBD1 (6 bases). The V end was cut by 5 bases, the J end by 7 bases, with 18 bases between. This CDR3 is 14 amino acids long. CDR1 and CDR2 from the germline V gene are SGHTA and FQGTGA. CDR3 in DNA: TGTGCCAGCAGCCGCACCCCGGACGACAGGGAGCAGTACTTC. Residues: CASSRTPDDREQYF.

The chain uses TRBV10-3 and TRBJ2-7; D gene uncertain. This CDR3 is built from 12 residues. Germline V gene lookup returns CDR1 ENHRY and CDR2 SYGVKD. Trimming cost V 2 bases and J 4 bases, with 6 bases left between them. CDR3 amino acids: CAISEEVYEQYF. As DNA, the CDR3 is TGTGCCATCAGTGAGGAGGTGTACGAGCAGTACTTC.

V and J are TRBV27 and TRBJ1-5, with D possibly being TRBD1 (6 bases). The CDR3 spans 14 residues. The germline gives CDR1 MNHEY, CDR2 SMNVEV (reference sequence). V lost 8 bases, J lost 0 bases, and 11 bases lay in between. CDR3 sequence reads: CASGKGVSNQPQHF. The CDR3 nucleotides are TGTGCCAGCGGAAAGGGGGTTAGCAATCAGCCCCAGCATTTT.

A few counts support this clonotype. V usage is TRBV9 and J usage is TRBJ1-2; D not resolved. The germline V and J ends were trimmed by 0 bases and 5 bases, with 20 bases remaining between them. Germline values: CDR1 SGDLS, CDR2 YYNGEE. The CDR3 is made up of 17 amino acids. CDR3 loop: CASSVALDRPAGYGYTF. In nucleotides, the CDR3 is TGTGCCAGCAGCGTAGCTTTGGACCGGCCCGCCGGGTATGGCTACACCTTC.

J is TRBJ2-1 and V is TRBV29-1, with a tentative D call TRBD1 (6 bases). Trimming left V 3 bases short and J 14 bases short, with 17 bases between. This CDR3 has 12 residues. The germline V gene has CDR1 SQVTM and CDR2 ANQGSEA. The chain's CDR3 is CSVESRDTWEFF. In nucleotides, the CDR3 is TGCAGCGTTGAGTCCCGGGACACCTGGGAGTTCTTC.

This clonotype came up many times. The gene calls are TRBV27 and TRBJ2-7, with a tentative D call TRBD1 (5 bases). The CDR3 spans 15 residues. Between the trimmed V and J ends, which lost 2 bases and 0 bases, there was a span of 11 bases. In germline, CDR1 is MNHEY, CDR2 SMNVEV (reference sequence). The CDR3 sequence: CASSLRAGRSYEQYF. CDR3 bases: TGTGCCAGCAGTTTAAGGGCAGGGCGCTCCTACGAGCAGTACTTC.

The chain couples TRBV4-1 to TRBJ2-1, with a possible D match to TRBD1 (5 bases). CDR3 length: 13 residues. Germline V lookup: CDR1 MGHRA, CDR2 YSYEKL. Trimming stripped 6 bases from V and 5 bases from J, with 11 bases between. The CDR3 sequence: CASRETDNNEQFF. The CDR3 DNA reads as TGCGCCAGCAGGGAAACGGACAACAATGAGCAGTTCTTC.